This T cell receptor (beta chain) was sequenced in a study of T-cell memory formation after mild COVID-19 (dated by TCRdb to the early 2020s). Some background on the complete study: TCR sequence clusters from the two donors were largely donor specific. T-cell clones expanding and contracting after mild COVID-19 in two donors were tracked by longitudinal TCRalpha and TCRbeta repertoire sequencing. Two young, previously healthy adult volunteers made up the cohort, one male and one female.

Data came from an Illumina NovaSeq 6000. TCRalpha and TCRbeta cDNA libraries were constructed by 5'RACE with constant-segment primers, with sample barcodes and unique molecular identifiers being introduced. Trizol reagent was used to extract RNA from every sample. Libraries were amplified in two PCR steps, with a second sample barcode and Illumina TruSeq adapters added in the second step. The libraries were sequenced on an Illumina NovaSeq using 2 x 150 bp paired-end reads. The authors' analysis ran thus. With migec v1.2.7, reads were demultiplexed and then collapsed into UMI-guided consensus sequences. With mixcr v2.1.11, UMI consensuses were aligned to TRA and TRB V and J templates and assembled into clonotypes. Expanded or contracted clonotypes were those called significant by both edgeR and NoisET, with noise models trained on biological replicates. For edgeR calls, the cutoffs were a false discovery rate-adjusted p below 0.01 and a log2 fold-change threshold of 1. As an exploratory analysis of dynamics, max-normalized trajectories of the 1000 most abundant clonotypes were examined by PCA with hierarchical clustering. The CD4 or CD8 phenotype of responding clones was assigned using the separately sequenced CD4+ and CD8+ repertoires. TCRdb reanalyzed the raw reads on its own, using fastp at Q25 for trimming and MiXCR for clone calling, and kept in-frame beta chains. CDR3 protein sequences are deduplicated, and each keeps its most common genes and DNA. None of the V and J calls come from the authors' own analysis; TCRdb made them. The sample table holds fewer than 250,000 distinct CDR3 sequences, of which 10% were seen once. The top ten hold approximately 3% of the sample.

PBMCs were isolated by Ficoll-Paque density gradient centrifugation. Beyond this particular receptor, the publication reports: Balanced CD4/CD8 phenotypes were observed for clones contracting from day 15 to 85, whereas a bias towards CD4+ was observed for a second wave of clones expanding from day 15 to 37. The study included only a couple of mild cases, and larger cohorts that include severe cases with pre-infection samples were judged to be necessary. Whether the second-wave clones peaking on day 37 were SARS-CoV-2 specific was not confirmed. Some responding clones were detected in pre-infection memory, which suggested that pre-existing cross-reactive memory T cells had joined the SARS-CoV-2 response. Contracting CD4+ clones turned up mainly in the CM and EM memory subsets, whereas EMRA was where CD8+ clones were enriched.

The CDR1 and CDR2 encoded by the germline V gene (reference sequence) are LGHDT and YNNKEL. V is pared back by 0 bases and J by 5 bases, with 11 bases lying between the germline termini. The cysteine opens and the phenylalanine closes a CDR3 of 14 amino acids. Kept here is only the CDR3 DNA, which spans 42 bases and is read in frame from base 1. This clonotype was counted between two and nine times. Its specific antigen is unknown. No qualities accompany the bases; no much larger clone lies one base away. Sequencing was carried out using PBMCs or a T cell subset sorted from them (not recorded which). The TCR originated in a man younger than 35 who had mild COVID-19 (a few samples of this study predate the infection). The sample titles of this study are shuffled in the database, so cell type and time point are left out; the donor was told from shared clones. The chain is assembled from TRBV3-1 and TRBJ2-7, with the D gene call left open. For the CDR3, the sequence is CASSQDTLSDEQYF. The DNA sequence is TGTGCCAGCAGCCAAGATACCCTATCGGACGAGCAGTACTTC.